This T cell receptor beta chain was recorded in a study of monozygotic twins with inflammatory bowel disease. There are 12 residues in the CDR3. The germline V gene encodes CDR1 SQVTM and CDR2 ANQGSEA. TCRdb reanalyzed the 5' RACE reads and collapses them to one entry per CDR3 protein, without DNA. This specimen shows roughly 200,000 distinct CDR3 sequences; the ten leading clones hold 1.6%. Sample: blood. The clonotype was recovered from a human donor with ulcerative colitis or Crohn's disease, or a healthy co-twin of an affected twin (not recorded which). The chain combines TRBV29-1 with TRBJ1-2; TCRdb lists TRBD1, though no DNA is available to test this call. CDR3 amino acids: CSVGSIRDGYTF.